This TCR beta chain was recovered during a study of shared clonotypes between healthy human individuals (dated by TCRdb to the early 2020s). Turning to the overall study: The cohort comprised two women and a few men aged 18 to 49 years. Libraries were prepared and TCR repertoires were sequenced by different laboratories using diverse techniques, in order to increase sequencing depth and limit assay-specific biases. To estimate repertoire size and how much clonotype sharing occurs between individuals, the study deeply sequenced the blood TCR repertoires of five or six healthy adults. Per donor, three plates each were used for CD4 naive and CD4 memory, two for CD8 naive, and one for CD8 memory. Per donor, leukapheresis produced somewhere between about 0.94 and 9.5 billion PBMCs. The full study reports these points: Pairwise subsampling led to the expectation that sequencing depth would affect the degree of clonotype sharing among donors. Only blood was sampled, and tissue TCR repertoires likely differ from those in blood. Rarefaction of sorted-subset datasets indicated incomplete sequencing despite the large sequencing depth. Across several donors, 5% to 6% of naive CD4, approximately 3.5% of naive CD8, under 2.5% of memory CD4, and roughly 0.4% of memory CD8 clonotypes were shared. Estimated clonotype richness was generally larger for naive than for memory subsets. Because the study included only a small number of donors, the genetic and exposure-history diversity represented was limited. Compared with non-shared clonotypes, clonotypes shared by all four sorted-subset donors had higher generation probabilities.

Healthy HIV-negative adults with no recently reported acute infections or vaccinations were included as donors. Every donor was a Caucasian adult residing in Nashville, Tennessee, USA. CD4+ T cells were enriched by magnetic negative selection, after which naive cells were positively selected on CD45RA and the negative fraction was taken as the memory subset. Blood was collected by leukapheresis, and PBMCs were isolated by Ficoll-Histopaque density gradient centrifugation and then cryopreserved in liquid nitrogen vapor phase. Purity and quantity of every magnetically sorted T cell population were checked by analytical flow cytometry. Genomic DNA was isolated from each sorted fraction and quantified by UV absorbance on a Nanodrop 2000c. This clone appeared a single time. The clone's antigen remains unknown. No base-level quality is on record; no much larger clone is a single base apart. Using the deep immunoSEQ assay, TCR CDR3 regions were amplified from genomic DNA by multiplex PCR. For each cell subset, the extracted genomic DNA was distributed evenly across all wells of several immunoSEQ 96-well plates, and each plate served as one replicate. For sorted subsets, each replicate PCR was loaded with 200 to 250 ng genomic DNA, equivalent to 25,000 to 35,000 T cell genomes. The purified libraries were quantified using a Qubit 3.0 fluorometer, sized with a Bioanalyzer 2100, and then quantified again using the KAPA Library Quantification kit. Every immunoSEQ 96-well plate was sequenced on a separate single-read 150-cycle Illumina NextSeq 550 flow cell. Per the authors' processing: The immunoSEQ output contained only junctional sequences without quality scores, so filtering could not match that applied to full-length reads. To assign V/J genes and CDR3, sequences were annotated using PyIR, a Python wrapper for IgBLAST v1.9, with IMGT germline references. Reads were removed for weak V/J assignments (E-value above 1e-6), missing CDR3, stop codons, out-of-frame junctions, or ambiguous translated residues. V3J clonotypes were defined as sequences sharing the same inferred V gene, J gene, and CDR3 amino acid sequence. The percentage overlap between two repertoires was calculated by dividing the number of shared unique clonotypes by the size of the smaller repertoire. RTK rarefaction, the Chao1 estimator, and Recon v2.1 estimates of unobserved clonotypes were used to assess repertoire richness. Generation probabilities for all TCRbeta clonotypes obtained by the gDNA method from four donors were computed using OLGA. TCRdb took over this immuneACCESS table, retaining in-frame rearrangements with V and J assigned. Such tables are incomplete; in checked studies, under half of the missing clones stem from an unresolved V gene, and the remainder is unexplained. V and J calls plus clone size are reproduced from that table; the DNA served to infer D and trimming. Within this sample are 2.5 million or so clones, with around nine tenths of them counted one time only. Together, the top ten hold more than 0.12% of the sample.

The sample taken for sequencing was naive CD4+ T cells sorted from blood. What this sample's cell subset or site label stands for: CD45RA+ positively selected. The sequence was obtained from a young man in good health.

The nucleotides read TGCGCCAGCAGCACGGGGGACAGGGCGTACCAAGAGACCCAGTACTTC. Translated, this gives CASSTGDRAYQETQYF. The chain couples TRBV5-1 to TRBJ2-5; 9 junctional bases match TRBD1. From a lookup of the germline V gene, CDR1 and CDR2 are SGHRS and YFSETQ. V loses 4 bases at its end and J loses 0 bases; junction bases beyond the gene matches: 7. The CDR3 sequence holds 16 residues, the cysteine and phenylalanine included. Of the read, only the CDR3 DNA is kept; its 48 bases are in frame from base 1.